Below are 29 T cell receptor beta chains sequenced from a single sample in a study of CD8+ T cells in alopecia areata. Markers used for sorting pooled cutaneous lymph node cells were CD4, CD8alpha, NKG2D, NKG2ACE and others. Once RNA had been extracted, it was reverse transcribed into cDNA to act as the sequencing template. Here immunoSEQ multiplex PCR was the method, and the copy in TCRdb shows in-frame clones only, minus some. This table holds about 300,000 clones with no singletons; the top ten claim more than 0.95%. Material: CD4+ T cells sorted from a lymph node. The receptors were sampled from a C3H/HeJ mouse with alopecia areata. This mouse strain has H2-k as its MHC haplotype.

This clone was counted between two and nine times. Mouse germline and gene names are used. From the germline J gene comes the end of the CDR3, since the read stops 4 residues before it. The rearrangement links TRBV13-1 to TRBJ2-3; 10 bases match TRBD2. The J segment lost 0 bases and the V segment lost 0 bases, leaving 4 bases of the junction unmatched. This CDR3 contains 17 residues. The V gene's germline CDR1 is NSHNY and CDR2 SYGAGN. CDR3 DNA (partial): TGTGCCAGCAGTGATGATAACTGGGGGGGTAGTGCAGAA. Protein sequence: CASSDDNWGGSAE. The whole CDR3 sequence reads CASSDDNWGGSAETLYF.

Concerning this clone: Gene names follow the mouse nomenclature. The CDR3 extends 4 residues past the end of the read, so its final part is completed from the germline J gene. The chain recombines TRBV1 with TRBJ1-2; D unresolved. The CDR3 length is 15 residues. The germline CDR1 and CDR2 sequences are NSQYPW and LRSPGD (reference sequence). Between the trimmed V and J ends, which lost 0 bases and 2 bases, there was a span of 10 bases. CDR3 amino acids: CTCSADDTANSDYTF. The CDR3 DNA, read in part, is TGCACCTGCAGTGCAGATGACACGGCGAACTCC.

This clone was observed a few times. Gene names follow the mouse nomenclature. The CDR3 reads CASSPGTDANTGQLYF. The CDR3 bases that were read are TGTGCCAGCTCCCCCGGGACAGACGCAAACACCGGG. This chain links TRBV12-1 with TRBJ2-2, with 7 bases fitting TRBD1. Read data end 4 residues before the CDR3 end; the end is taken from the germline J gene. Per germline, CDR1 SGHSN and CDR2 HYEKVE. CDR3 length equals 16 residues. V was pared by 4 bases and J by 0 bases, with 7 bases of the junction left unmatched.

Regarding this clone: The gene names here belong to mouse. The CDR3 goes on 4 residues after the read ends, and that part is filled in from the germline J gene. The chain recombines TRBV5 with TRBJ2-5, with 9 bases matching TRBD1. J was trimmed by 0 bases and V by 4 bases; bases with no gene match: 2. Germline loops: CDR1 LGHNA, CDR2 YNLKQL (reference sequence). The CDR3 covers 15 residues. The CDR3 DNA, read in part, is TGTGCCAGCAGCCGGACAGGGGTTAACCAAGAC. This sequence encodes CASSRTGVNQD. The entire CDR3 protein reads CASSRTGVNQDTQYF.

This clone was seen more than once but under ten times. Gene names are mouse gene names. The CDR3 end falls 4 residues outside the read, so it is completed with the germline J gene. The genes are TRBV5 and TRBJ2-5; the match to TRBD1 covers 8 bases. V lost 5 bases, J lost 1 base, and 2 bases stayed unmatched. This CDR3 comprises 14 residues. The germline V gene has CDR1 LGHNA and CDR2 YNLKQL (reference sequence). The CDR3 spells CASSSGQDQDTQYF. Partial CDR3 DNA: TGTGCCAGCAGCTCGGGACAGGACCAAGAC.

This clone showed up many times. The genes are named according to mouse. The read terminates 4 residues ahead of where the CDR3 ends, so the germline J gene completes it. This sample includes further DNA sequences coding for the same CDR3. The chain has TRBV1 and TRBJ2-3; unclear D gene. This CDR3 region has 14 residues. Germline V gene sequence: CDR1 NSQYPW, CDR2 LRSPGD (reference sequence). Deletions cut 2 bases from V and 0 bases from J, with 6 bases between. The CDR3 reads CTCSAPTSAETLYF. Incomplete CDR3 DNA: TGCACCTGCAGTGCACCAACTAGTGCAGAA. Combining the CDR3 with reference TRBV1 and TRBJ2-3 gives the whole variable domain VTLLEQNPRWRLVPRGQAVNLRCILKNSQYPWMSWYQQDLQKQLQWLFTLRSPGDKEVKSLPGADYLATRVTDTELRLQVANMSQGRTLYCTCSAPTSAETLYFGSGTRLTVL.

This clone was recorded a few times. Mouse gene names apply. Read data end 4 residues before the CDR3 end; the end is taken from the germline J gene. Other DNA sequences in this sample translate to the same CDR3. The chain is built from TRBV31 and TRBJ2-2; 8 nucleotides match TRBD2. The CDR3 is made up of 15 amino acids. From germline, CDR1 is GKSSPN and CDR2 SITVG. With 0 bases clipped from V and 2 bases from J, the junction kept 2 bases outside the gene matches. The CDR3 here is CAWSLNWGNTGQLYF. Partial CDR3 DNA: TGTGCCTGGAGTCTAAACTGGGGGAACACCGGG.

This clone appeared a few times. These gene names are mouse names. The DNA ends 4 residues before the CDR3 does, and the rest of the CDR3 is filled in from the germline J gene. The chain couples TRBV17 to TRBJ2-1; 8 bases agree with TRBD2. The CDR3 runs to 14 residues. CDR1 and CDR2 (germline): MNHDT, YYDKIL. With 3 bases clipped from V and 3 bases from J, the junction kept 1 base outside the gene matches. This chain's CDR3 is CASSSWGAYAEQFF. Incomplete CDR3 DNA: TGTGCTAGCAGTAGCTGGGGGGCCTATGCT.

Worth noting for this clone: Gene labels here are mouse ones. Read data end 4 residues before the CDR3 end; the end is taken from the germline J gene. The chain has TRBV19 and TRBJ2-1, with TRBD2 matching 8 bases. The CDR3 is 16 residues long. V lost 2 bases, J lost 1 base, and 5 bases stayed unmatched. The germline CDR1 and CDR2 sequences are FNHDT and SITEND (reference sequence). Here the CDR3 reads CASSISTGANYAEQFF. CDR3 DNA, as far as it was read: TGTGCCAGCAGTATCTCGACTGGGGCCAACTATGCT.

This clone was seen a few times. The listed genes are named as in mouse. The read comes to an end 4 residues before the CDR3 does, leaving the germline J gene to fill in the end. The chain employs TRBV1 and TRBJ1-1; 12 positions agree with TRBD1. Germline loops: CDR1 NSQYPW, CDR2 LRSPGD (reference sequence). CDR3 length: 14 residues. This chain's CDR3 is CTCSEGQGAREVFF. Incomplete CDR3 DNA: TGCACCTGCAGTGAGGGACAGGGGGCGCGA. Complete variable domain (other parts from reference TRBV1 and TRBJ1-1): VTLLEQNPRWRLVPRGQAVNLRCILKNSQYPWMSWYQQDLQKQLQWLFTLRSPGDKEVKSLPGADYLATRVTDTELRLQVANMSQGRTLYCTCSEGQGAREVFFGKGTRLTVV.

A remark on this clone: The germline and genes are mouse ones. The read halts 4 residues ahead of the CDR3 end, with the missing end drawn from the germline J gene. The chain carries TRBV29 and TRBJ1-1; D remains ambiguous. In germline, CDR1 is MSHET, CDR2 SYDVDS. Trimming removed 0 bases at V and 3 bases at J, with 2 bases between. This CDR3 is built from 12 residues. CDR3: CASSLSDTEVFF. Incomplete CDR3 DNA: TGTGCTAGCAGTTTATCTGACACA.

In the case of this clone: Germline and genes here are mouse. The CDR3 end falls 4 residues outside the read, so it is completed with the germline J gene. The chain is built from TRBV31 and TRBJ2-5, with D perhaps TRBD2 (6 bases). In germline, CDR1 is GKSSPN, CDR2 SITVG. The germline V and J ends were trimmed by 2 bases and 0 bases, with 9 bases remaining between them. This CDR3 comprises 14 residues. The DNA read from the CDR3 is TGTGCCTGGAGTGGGGGGATTAACCAAGAC. This encodes CAWSGGINQD. The full-length CDR3 reads as CAWSGGINQDTQYF.

Comments on this clone: Gene names and germline match the mouse. The CDR3 extends 4 residues past the end of the read, so its final part is completed from the germline J gene. The sample carries other DNA sequences with the same CDR3. This chain connects TRBV5 to TRBJ2-5, with D unclear. CDR1 is LGHNA and CDR2 is YNLKQL in the germline V gene (reference sequence). This CDR3 comprises 13 residues. Trimming left V 1 base short and J 3 bases short, with 5 bases between. The covered CDR3 bases are TGTGCCAGCAGCCAAGGGGGTCAAGAC. This sequence encodes CASSQGGQD. The whole CDR3 protein reads CASSQGGQDTQYF.

This clone occurred a few times. The gene symbols are mouse symbols. Read coverage stops 4 residues before the CDR3 terminus; the germline J gene supplies the remainder. Other nucleotide sequences in the sample specify the same CDR3. This chain uses TRBV1 with TRBJ2-5; D is possibly TRBD1 or TRBD2 (7 bases each). Germline CDR1 and CDR2: NSQYPW and LRSPGD (reference sequence). The CDR3 extends over 14 amino acids. The CDR3 reads CTCSADRGGDTQYF. CDR3 DNA (partial): TGCACCTGCAGTGCAGACAGGGGGGGAGAC.

This clone was seen more than once but under ten times. Germline and genes: mouse. CDR3 loop: CASSDGDWGGANTGQLYF. The sequenced part of the CDR3 DNA is TGTGCCAGCAGTGATGGGGACTGGGGGGGCGCGAACACCGGG. This chain connects TRBV13-3 to TRBJ2-2; 14 bases map to TRBD2. The CDR3 end is not reached by the read, which stops 4 residues before it; the germline J gene fills it in. The CDR3 sequence is 18 residues long. V gave up 0 bases and J gave up 2 bases; unmatched junction bases: 3. Germline V CDR1 and CDR2: NNHDY, SYVADS.

This clone was counted a few times. The listed genes are named as in mouse. The CDR3 is cut off 4 residues early in the read; its end comes from the germline J gene. This chain uses TRBV1 with TRBJ2-7; the match to TRBD2 covers 7 bases. CDR1 NSQYPW and CDR2 LRSPGD come from the germline V gene (reference sequence). CDR3 size: 16 residues. With V trimmed by 0 bases and J by 0 bases, 5 bases remained unmatched. The CDR3 DNA, read in part, is TGCACCTGCAGTGCAGATGTGGGGGGACTCTCCTAT. It specifies CTCSADVGGLSY. The whole CDR3 region reads CTCSADVGGLSYEQYF.

As regards this clone: Germline and genes here are mouse. Read coverage stops 3 residues before the CDR3 terminus; the germline J gene supplies the remainder. The V gene is TRBV13-1, the J gene TRBJ1-6; 8 bases align to TRBD1. TRBJ1-6 is an ORF; its function is uncertain. Germline CDR1 and CDR2: NSHNY and SYGAGN. This CDR3 comprises 18 residues. V lost 3 bases and J lost 3; bases outside the gene matches: 11. The CDR3 here is CASSVLPGQAFYNSPLYF. The sequenced part of the CDR3 DNA is TGTGCCAGCAGTGTCCTGCCGGGACAGGCCTTCTATAATTCGCCC.

This clone was picked up a small number of times. All gene names here are mouse names. The read ends 4 residues before the CDR3 terminus; that terminus is restored from the germline J gene. The rearrangement uses TRBV19 and TRBJ2-3, with TRBD2 matching 11 bases. Trimming took 2 bases from V and 0 from J; bases not matched to a gene: 8. The germline gives CDR1 FNHDT, CDR2 SITEND (reference sequence). The CDR3 has 18 residues. The part of the CDR3 DNA that was read is TGTGCCAGCAGTATTCCGGGACTGGGGGACTCTAGTGCAGAA. It is translated as CASSIPGLGDSSAE. The complete CDR3 sequence is CASSIPGLGDSSAETLYF.

As for this clone: Gene names are mouse gene names. The same CDR3 arises from other DNA sequences in this sample as well. CDR3 bases read: TGTGCCAGCAGCCCCCGGGACTGGGGGCAAGAC. As protein: CASSPRDWGQD. The full CDR3 protein reads CASSPRDWGQDTQYF. The chain couples TRBV5 to TRBJ2-5; 11 bases line up with TRBD2. The read is 4 residues too short to cover the CDR3 end, so that end is filled in from the germline J gene. Germline V gene lookup returns CDR1 LGHNA and CDR2 YNLKQL (reference sequence). V lost 4 bases and J lost 3; bases outside the gene matches: 3. The CDR3 totals 15 residues.

In the case of this clone: Here the gene names and germline are mouse. With the read ending 4 residues before the CDR3 end, the germline J gene is used to fill in that end. Other DNA variants within this sample encode the same CDR3. This sequence joins TRBV5 and TRBJ2-7, with 9 bases matching TRBD1. The V and J ends lost 0 bases and 3 bases, in that order; junction bases with no gene match: 0. The CDR3 loop spans 14 amino acids. Germline V gene lookup returns CDR1 LGHNA and CDR2 YNLKQL (reference sequence). The sequenced part of the CDR3 DNA is TGTGCCAGCAGCCAAGAGGGACAGGGCTAT. This codes for CASSQEGQGY. The entire CDR3 protein is CASSQEGQGYEQYF.

As for this clone: These gene names are mouse names. The observed sequence ends 4 residues before the CDR3 terminus, with the missing tail filled in from the germline J gene. The gene calls are TRBV12-1 and TRBJ2-4; perhaps TRBD1 as D (5 bases). V was trimmed by 1 base and J by 0 bases, leaving 16 bases between them. Per the germline V gene, CDR1 is SGHSN and CDR2 is HYEKVE. The CDR3 runs to 17 residues. The CDR3 DNA, read in part, is TGTGCCAGCTCTCTTGCCCTGGACACAACTAGTCAAAAC. Translating it yields CASSLALDTTSQN. The whole CDR3 protein reads CASSLALDTTSQNTLYF.

This clone was detected many times. Germline and genes: mouse. The CDR3 end lies 4 residues beyond the end of the read and is filled in from the germline J gene. The chain joins TRBV14 to TRBJ2-1; D ambiguous. V was pared by 4 bases and J by 0 bases, with 5 bases between. The CDR3 sequence is 13 residues long. The germline V gene has CDR1 SGHDT and CDR2 FRDEAV. CDR3 protein: CASSHNNYAEQFF. The DNA read from the CDR3 is TGTGCCAGCAGTCATAATAACTATGCT.

A few counts support this clone. Gene names are mouse gene names. Distinct nucleotide sequences in the sample also encode this CDR3. The sequenced CDR3 bases are TGCACCTGCAGTGCGGGGGACAGGAACACA. Amino acid sequence: CTCSAGDRNT. The CDR3 in full is CTCSAGDRNTEVFF. V usage is TRBV1 and J usage is TRBJ1-1, with 7 bases that match TRBD1. The missing CDR3 end, 4 residues past where the read stops, is filled in from the germline J gene. This CDR3 has 14 residues. Germline CDR1 and CDR2: NSQYPW and LRSPGD (reference sequence). Trimming cost V 3 bases and J 1 base; bases outside gene matches: 2. Variable domain in full (rest from reference TRBV1 and TRBJ1-1): VTLLEQNPRWRLVPRGQAVNLRCILKNSQYPWMSWYQQDLQKQLQWLFTLRSPGDKEVKSLPGADYLATRVTDTELRLQVANMSQGRTLYCTCSAGDRNTEVFFGKGTRLTVV.

A few counts support this clone. Genes and germline come from the mouse. From the germline J gene comes the end of the CDR3, since the read stops 4 residues before it. This rearrangement joins TRBV13-3 to TRBJ2-1, with 9 nucleotides matching TRBD1. Germline-derived CDR1 and CDR2 are NNHDY and SYVADS. The CDR3 loop spans 14 amino acids. The J segment lost 6 bases and the V segment lost 0 bases, leaving 1 base of the junction unmatched. The DNA read from the CDR3 is TGTGCCAGCAGTGATGGACAGGGGGGTGCT. Protein sequence: CASSDGQGGA. In full, the CDR3 reads CASSDGQGGAEQFF.

This clone was seen more than once but under ten times. Germline and genes here are mouse. The missing CDR3 end, 4 residues past where the read stops, is filled in from the germline J gene. The rearrangement joins TRBV13-1 to TRBJ1-1; D is possibly TRBD1 (6 bases). Germline V gene sequence: CDR1 NSHNY, CDR2 SYGAGN. Trimming removed 0 bases at V and 0 bases at J, with 9 bases between. The CDR3 is 15 residues long. This chain's CDR3 is CASSDAPGANTEVFF. CDR3 bases read: TGTGCCAGCAGTGATGCACCAGGGGCAAACACA.

As to this clone: Gene names are the mouse ones. The CDR3 is cut off 3 residues early in the read; its end comes from the germline J gene. The chain carries TRBV13-1 and TRBJ1-6; D gene ambiguous. TRBJ1-6 is flagged as an ORF with uncertain function. Trimming pared 3 bases from V and 6 bases from J, leaving 7 bases between. CDR1 NSHNY and CDR2 SYGAGN come from the germline V gene. The CDR3 runs 13 residues. The CDR3 loop is CASSGQINSPLYF. Incomplete CDR3 DNA: TGTGCCAGCAGTGGTCAGATTAATTCGCCC.

As regards this clone: Genes and germline come from the mouse. The observed sequence ends 4 residues before the CDR3 terminus, with the missing tail filled in from the germline J gene. The chain couples TRBV1 to TRBJ1-2, with D possibly matching TRBD1 (5 bases). The V gene lost 2 bases and the J gene lost 4 bases, with 8 bases spanning the gap. This CDR3 has 13 residues. Germline CDR1 reads NSQYPW; CDR2 reads LRSPGD (reference sequence). CDR3 in amino acids: CTCSARGGSDYTF. CDR3 DNA, as far as it was read: TGCACCTGCAGTGCACGGGGGGGCTCC.

This clone has ten or more counts. The gene names given are mouse names. The read gets to within 4 residues of the CDR3 end, and the germline J gene fills in the rest. This specimen includes other DNA sequences encoding the same CDR3. The chain links TRBV13-1 to TRBJ2-1; D perhaps matches TRBD2 (5 bases). CDR3 length: 14 amino acids. V lost 0 bases to trimming and J lost 1 base, with 5 bases between them. Germline assignment: CDR1 NSHNY and CDR2 SYGAGN. This CDR3 reads CASSDVGNYAEQFF. The CDR3 bases that were read are TGTGCCAGCAGTGATGTGGGGAACTATGCT.

In this sample, this clone turned up a few times. Mouse gene names apply. The read ends 4 residues early relative to the CDR3; the germline J gene fills the gap. This chain joins TRBV13-3 and TRBJ2-4; D is unclear. Per the germline V gene, CDR1 is NNHDY and CDR2 is SYVADS. With 1 base removed from V and 3 bases from J, the gap between germline ends came to 6 bases. This CDR3 is 13 amino acids long. CDR3 amino acids: CASSDTAQNTLYF. The sequenced part of the CDR3 DNA is TGTGCCAGCAGTGATACAGCCCAAAAC.